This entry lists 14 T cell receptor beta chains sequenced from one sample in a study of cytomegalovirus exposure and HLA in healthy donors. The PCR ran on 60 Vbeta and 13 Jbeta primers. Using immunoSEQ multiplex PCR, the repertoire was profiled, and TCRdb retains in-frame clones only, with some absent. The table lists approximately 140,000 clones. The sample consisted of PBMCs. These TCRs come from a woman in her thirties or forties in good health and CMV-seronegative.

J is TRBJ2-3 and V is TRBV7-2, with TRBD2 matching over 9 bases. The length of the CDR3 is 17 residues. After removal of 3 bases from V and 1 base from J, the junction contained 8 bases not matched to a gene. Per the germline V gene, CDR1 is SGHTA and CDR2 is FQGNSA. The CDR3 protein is CASSLGISGGRTDTQYF. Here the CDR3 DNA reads TGTGCCAGCAGCTTGGGAATTAGCGGGGGCCGCACAGATACGCAGTATTTT.

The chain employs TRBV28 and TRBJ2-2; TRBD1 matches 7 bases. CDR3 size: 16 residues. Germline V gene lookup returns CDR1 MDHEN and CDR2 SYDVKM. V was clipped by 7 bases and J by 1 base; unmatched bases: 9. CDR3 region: CASILTGQWNTGELFF. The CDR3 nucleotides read TGTGCCAGCATCCTCACGGGACAGTGGAACACCGGGGAGCTGTTTTTT.

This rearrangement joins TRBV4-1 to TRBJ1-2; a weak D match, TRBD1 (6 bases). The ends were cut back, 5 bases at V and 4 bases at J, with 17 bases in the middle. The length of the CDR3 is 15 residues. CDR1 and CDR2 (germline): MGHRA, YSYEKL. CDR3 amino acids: CASSYKVRGIYGYTF. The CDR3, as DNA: TGCGCCAGCAGCTACAAGGTTAGGGGGATCTATGGCTACACCTTC.

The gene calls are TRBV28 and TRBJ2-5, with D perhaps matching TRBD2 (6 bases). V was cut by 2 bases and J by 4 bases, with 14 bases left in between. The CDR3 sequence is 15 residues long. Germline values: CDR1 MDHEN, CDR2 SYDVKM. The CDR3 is CASSLGRGRGETQYF. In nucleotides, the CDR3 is TGTGCCAGCAGTTTAGGAAGAGGGCGGGGAGAGACCCAGTACTTC.

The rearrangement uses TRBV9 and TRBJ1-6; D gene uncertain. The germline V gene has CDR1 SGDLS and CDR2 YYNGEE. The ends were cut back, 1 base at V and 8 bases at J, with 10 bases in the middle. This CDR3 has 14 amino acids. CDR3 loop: CASSVTDQDSPLHF. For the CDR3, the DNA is TGTGCCAGCAGCGTAACGGATCAGGATTCACCCCTCCACTTT. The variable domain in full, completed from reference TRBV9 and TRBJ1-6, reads DSGVTQTPKHLITATGQRVTLRCSPRSGDLSVYWYQQSLDQGLQFLIQYYNGEERAKGNILERFSAQQFPDLHSELNLSSLELGDSALYFCASSVTDQDSPLHFGNGTRLTVT.

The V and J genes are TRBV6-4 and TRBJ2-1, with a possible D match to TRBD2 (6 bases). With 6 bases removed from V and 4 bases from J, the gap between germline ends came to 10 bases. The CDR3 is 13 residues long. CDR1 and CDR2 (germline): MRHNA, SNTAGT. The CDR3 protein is CASSREEYNEQFF. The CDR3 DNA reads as TGTGCCAGCAGCAGGGAGGAATACAATGAGCAGTTCTTC.

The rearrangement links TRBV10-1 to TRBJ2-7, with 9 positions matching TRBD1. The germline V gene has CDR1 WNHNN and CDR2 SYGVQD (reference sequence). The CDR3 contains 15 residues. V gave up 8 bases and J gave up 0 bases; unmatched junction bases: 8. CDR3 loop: CASGGRQGGSYEQYV. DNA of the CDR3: TGCGCCAGCGGGGGCCGACAGGGGGGCTCCTACGAGCAGTACGTC.

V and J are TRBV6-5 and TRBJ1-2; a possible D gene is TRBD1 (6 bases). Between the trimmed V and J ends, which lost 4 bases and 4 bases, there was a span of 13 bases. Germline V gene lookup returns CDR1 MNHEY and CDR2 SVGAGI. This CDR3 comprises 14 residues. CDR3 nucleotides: TGTGCCAGCAGTTTAAAGGGGGTCGGCTATGGCTACACCTTC. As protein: CASSLKGVGYGYTF.

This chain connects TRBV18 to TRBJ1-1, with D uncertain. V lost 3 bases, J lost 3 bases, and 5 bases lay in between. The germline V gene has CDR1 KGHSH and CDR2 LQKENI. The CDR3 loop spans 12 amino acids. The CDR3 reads CASSPSDTEAFF. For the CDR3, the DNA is TGTGCCAGCTCACCTTCAGACACTGAAGCTTTCTTT.

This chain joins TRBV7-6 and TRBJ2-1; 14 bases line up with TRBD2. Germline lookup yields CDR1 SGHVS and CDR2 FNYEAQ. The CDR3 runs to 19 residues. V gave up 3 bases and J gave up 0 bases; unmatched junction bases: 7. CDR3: CASSFPGLAGESSYNEQFF. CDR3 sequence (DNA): TGTGCCAGCAGCTTCCCGGGACTAGCGGGAGAGAGCTCCTACAATGAGCAGTTCTTC.

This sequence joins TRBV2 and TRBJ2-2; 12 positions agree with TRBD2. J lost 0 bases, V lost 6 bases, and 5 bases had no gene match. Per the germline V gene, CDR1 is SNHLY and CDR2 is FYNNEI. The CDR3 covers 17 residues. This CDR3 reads CASSPTSGGSNTGELFF. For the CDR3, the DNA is TGTGCCAGCAGCCCGACTAGCGGGGGCTCGAACACCGGGGAGCTGTTTTTT.

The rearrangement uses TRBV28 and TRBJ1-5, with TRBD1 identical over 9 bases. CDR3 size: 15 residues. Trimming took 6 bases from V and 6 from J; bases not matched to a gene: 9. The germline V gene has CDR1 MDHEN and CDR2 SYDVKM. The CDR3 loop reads CASRLDRGIFQPQHF. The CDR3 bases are TGTGCCAGCAGGTTGGACAGGGGCATATTTCAGCCCCAGCATTTT.

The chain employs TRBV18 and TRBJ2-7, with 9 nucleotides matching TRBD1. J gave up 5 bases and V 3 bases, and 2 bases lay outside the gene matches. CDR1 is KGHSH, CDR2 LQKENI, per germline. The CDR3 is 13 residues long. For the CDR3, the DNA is TGTGCCAGCTCACCCCGGGACAGGGACGAGCAGTACGTC. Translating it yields CASSPRDRDEQYV.

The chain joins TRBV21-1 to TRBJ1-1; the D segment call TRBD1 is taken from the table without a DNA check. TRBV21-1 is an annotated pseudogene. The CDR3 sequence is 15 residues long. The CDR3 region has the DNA TGTGCCAGCGGCCTCTCTTTACAGGGGAGTACTGAAGCTTTCTTT. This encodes CASGLSLQGSTEAFF.